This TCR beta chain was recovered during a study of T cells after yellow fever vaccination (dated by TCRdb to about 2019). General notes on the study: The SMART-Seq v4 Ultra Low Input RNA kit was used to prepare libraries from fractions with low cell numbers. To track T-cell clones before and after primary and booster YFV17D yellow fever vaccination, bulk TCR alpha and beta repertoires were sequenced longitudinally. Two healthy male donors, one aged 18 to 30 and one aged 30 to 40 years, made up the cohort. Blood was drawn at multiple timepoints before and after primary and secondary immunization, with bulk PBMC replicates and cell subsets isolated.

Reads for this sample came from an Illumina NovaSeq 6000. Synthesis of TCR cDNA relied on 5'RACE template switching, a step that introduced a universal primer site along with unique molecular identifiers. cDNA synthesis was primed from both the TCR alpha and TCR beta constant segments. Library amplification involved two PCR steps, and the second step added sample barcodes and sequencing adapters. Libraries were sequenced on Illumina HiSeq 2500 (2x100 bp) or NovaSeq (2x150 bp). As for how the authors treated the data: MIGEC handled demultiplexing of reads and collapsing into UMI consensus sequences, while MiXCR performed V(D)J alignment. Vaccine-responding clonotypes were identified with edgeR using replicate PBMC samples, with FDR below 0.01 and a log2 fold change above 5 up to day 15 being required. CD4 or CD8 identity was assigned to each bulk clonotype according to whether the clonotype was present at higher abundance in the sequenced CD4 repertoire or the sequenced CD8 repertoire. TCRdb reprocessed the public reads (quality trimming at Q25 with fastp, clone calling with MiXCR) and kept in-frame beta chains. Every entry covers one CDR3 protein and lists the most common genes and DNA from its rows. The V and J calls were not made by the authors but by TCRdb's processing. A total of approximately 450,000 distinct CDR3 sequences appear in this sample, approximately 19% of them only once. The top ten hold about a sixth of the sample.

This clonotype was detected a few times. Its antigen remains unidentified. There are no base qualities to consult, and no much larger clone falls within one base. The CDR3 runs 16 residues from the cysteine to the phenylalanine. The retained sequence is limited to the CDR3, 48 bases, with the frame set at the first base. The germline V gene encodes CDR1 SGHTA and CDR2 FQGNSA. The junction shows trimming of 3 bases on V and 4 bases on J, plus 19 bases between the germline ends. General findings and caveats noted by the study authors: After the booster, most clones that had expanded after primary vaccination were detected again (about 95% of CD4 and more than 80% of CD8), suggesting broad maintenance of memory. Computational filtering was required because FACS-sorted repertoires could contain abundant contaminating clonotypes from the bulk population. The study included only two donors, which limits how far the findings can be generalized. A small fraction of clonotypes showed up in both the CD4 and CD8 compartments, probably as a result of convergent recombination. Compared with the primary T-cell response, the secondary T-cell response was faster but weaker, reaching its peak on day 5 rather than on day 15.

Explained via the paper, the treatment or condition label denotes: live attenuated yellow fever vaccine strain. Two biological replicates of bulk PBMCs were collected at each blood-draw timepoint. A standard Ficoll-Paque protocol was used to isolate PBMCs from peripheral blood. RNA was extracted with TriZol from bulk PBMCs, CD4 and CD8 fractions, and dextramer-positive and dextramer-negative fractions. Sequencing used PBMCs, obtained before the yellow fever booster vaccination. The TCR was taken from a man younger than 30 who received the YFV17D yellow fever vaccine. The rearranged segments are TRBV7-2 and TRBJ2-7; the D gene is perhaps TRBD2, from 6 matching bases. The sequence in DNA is TGTGCCAGCAGCTTTATCGGAGCGGGTGGGGGGTACGAGCAGTACTTC. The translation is CASSFIGAGGGYEQYF.